The entry below describes one T cell receptor beta chain. Its antigen is unknown. 5'RACE primed at constant segments yielded TCR alpha and TCR beta cDNA libraries bearing sample barcodes and UMIs. TCRdb re-called the 5' RACE reads with MiXCR, one entry per CDR3 protein. The profile shows 550,000 to 700,000 distinct CDR3 sequences, 17% of them singletons. The CDR3 loop spans 13 amino acids. Germline CDR1 is DFQATT and CDR2 is SNEGSKA (reference sequence). V lost 5 bases to trimming and J lost 5 bases, with 15 bases between them. These data belong to a study of T-cell memory formation after mild COVID-19. Across the whole study: Largely donor-specific sequence clusters came from a couple of donors. Overall study results and limits: Mostly located in CM and EM were contracting CD4+ clones, with contracting CD8+ clones located in EMRA. CD4/CD8 balance held among clones contracting day 15 to 85, and later expanders leaned CD4+.

The sequencing input was PBMCs or a T cell subset sorted from them (not recorded which). The chain has TRBV20-1 and TRBJ1-1; D gene unclear. The clonotype was recovered from an adult woman who had mild COVID-19 (a few samples of this study predate the infection). Cell type and time point are not known. The CDR3 DNA sequence: TGCAGTGCTTCCCGCAGGTTGGGAACTGAAGCTTTCTTT. The encoded protein is CSASRRLGTEAFF.